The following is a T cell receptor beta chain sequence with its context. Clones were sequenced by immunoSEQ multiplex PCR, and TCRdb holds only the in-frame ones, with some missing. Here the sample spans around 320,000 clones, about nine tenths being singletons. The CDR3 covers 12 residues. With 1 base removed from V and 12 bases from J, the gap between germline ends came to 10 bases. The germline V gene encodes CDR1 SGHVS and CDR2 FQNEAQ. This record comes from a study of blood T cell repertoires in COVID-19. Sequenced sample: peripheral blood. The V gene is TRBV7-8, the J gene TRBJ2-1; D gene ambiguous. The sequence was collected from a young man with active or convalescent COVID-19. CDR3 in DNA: TGTGCCAGCAGCTTAGGTCGGCTAGTGCAGTTCTTC. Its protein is CASSLGRLVQFF.